Listed here is a single T cell receptor (beta chain). Using immunoSEQ multiplex PCR, the repertoire was profiled, and TCRdb retains in-frame clones only, with some absent. Here the sample spans about 150,000 clones, around nine tenths being singletons. Germline V gene sequence: CDR1 MGHDK, CDR2 SYGVNS. V gave up 4 bases and J gave up 8 bases; unmatched junction bases: 0. The CDR3 sequence is 12 residues long. This sample was included in a study of T cell responses to AZD1222 COVID-19 vaccine. The clonotype was recovered from an adult in good health. Sequenced material: peripheral blood, taken on day 0 of AZD1222 vaccination. J is TRBJ1-4 and V is TRBV25-1; 8 bases align to TRBD1. CDR3 loop: CASSAGGEKLFF. As DNA, the CDR3 is TGTGCCAGCAGTGCAGGGGGCGAAAAACTGTTTTTT.